The present TCR beta chain was sequenced within a study of T cells in Graves' hyperthyroidism and ophthalmopathy. J gave up 3 bases and V 4 bases, and 5 bases lay outside the gene matches. The CDR3 totals 15 residues. The germline V gene has CDR1 SGHTA and CDR2 FQGTGA. If no ophthalmopathy progression occurred within 18 months, Graves' hyperthyroidism was stable. General observations from the study: In the blood, most expanded thyroid clonotypes above 0.001 appeared as well.

Template material for amplifying TCR beta CDR3 regions consisted of RNA transcripts. First-round RT-PCR targeting the TCR CDR3 was performed with the HTBI primer set. TCRdb reanalysed the multiplex PCR reads using MiXCR and keeps one entry per CDR3 protein. The data show about 110,000 distinct CDR3 sequences, 15% to 20% seen once. Concerning this clonotype: Its antigen is not known.

The specimen was blood. This TCR came from a woman in her 50s with Graves' hyperthyroidism. The V gene is TRBV7-3, the J gene TRBJ2-1, with 8 bases lining up with TRBD2. The CDR3 bases are TGTGCCAGCAGCTCAATAGCGGGGCACTACAATGAGCAGTTCTTC. The encoded protein is CASSSIAGHYNEQFF.